Sequencing of this TCR beta chain was carried out in a study of T cells after yellow fever vaccination. J lost 6 bases, V lost 3 bases, and 5 bases had no gene match. Germline CDR1 reads SGHRS; CDR2 reads YFSETQ. The length of the CDR3 is 16 residues. This clonotype has at least ten counts. Its antigen is not known. Synthesis of TCR cDNA relied on 5'RACE template switching, which attached a universal primer site and UMIs. TCRdb re-analysed the 5' RACE reads in MiXCR, keeping a single row per CDR3 protein. The sample holds roughly 65,000 distinct CDR3 sequences, around 6.2% seen once. Whole-study results and caveats: Clones from primary vaccination mostly reappeared after the booster (approximately 96% CD4, around 90% CD8).

V is TRBV5-1 and J is TRBJ2-1; 14 nucleotides match TRBD2. The sequencing used CD4+ T cells sorted from PBMCs, collected approximately 16 days after the first yellow fever vaccination. This TCR was sampled from a man aged 18-30 years who received the YFV17D yellow fever vaccine. The CDR3 nucleotides read TGCGCCAGCAGCTCCCCCGGGACTAGCGGGGGCAATGAGCAGTTCTTC. It yields the protein CASSSPGTSGGNEQFF. Complete variable domain (other parts from reference TRBV5-1 and TRBJ2-1): KAGVTQTPRYLIKTRGQQVTLSCSPISGHRSVSWYQQTPGQGLQFLFEYFSETQRNKGNFPGRFSGRQFSNSRSEMNVSTLELGDSALYLCASSSPGTSGGNEQFFGPGTRLTVL.